Below, 5 T cell receptor beta chains from the same sample are listed, as sequenced in a study of naive and memory T cell subsets (dated by TCRdb to about 2017). Their antigens are not known. Library prep was done by UMI-ligation and nested PCR. Data came from an Illumina MiSeq. An equimolar mix of two oligonucleotides covering both TRBC1 and TRBC2 was used as the beta constant-region primer. The ligated cDNA went through four rounds of PCR with nested alpha and beta constant-region primers together with the SP2 primer. TCRdb passed the public sequencing reads through fastp at Q25 and MiXCR, retaining productive beta sequences. A single entry per CDR3 protein holds the most common genes and DNA from its merged rows. For this sample there are approximately 140,000 distinct CDR3 sequences; roughly 22% appear just once. The ten top clones hold 0.11% of the sample. Results the study describes overall, beyond this receptor: Naive repertoires, especially CD8, contained a few larger clonotypes, possibly memory cells re-expressing CD45RA.

The specimen was naive CD4+ T cells from blood. Sample cell subset or site, as interpreted from the label and publication: naive T cells, CD45RA high CD27+. These TCRs come from a human donor in good health.

This clonotype has a handful of counts. The V and J genes are TRBV6-6 and TRBJ2-3; 12 bases are shared with TRBD2. This CDR3 has 14 residues. V lost 7 bases, J lost 6 bases, and 5 bases stayed unmatched. Germline-derived CDR1 and CDR2 are MNHNY and SVGAGI (reference sequence). CDR3 protein: CASIRTSGKDTQYF. CDR3 in DNA: TGTGCCAGCATACGGACTAGCGGGAAGGATACGCAGTATTTT.

This clonotype appeared a few times. This chain links TRBV10-3 with TRBJ2-1; 9 positions agree with TRBD1. The germline V gene has CDR1 ENHRY and CDR2 SYGVKD. The CDR3 sequence is 14 residues long. V lost 10 bases, J lost 0 bases, and 4 bases stayed unmatched. This chain's CDR3 is CANRQGGSYNEQFF. The CDR3 nucleotides are TGTGCCAACCGACAGGGGGGCTCCTACAATGAGCAGTTCTTC.

This sequence joins TRBV20-1 and TRBJ1-4; 7 bases align to TRBD1. Germline V lookup: CDR1 DFQATT, CDR2 SNEGSKA (reference sequence). The CDR3 length is 15 residues. V was pared by 5 bases and J by 3 bases, with 9 bases of the junction left unmatched. CDR3 region: CSAPYVGTANEKLFF. The CDR3 nucleotides are TGCAGTGCTCCCTATGTCGGGACAGCTAATGAAAAACTGTTTTTT.

This chain links TRBV7-2 with TRBJ2-3; 9 bases are shared with TRBD1. The CDR3 extends over 14 amino acids. V trimming: 5 bases; J trimming: 3 bases; junction bases outside the gene matches: 3. CDR1 SGHTA and CDR2 FQGNSA come from the germline V gene. CDR3 sequence reads: CASSGQGLTDTQYF. The CDR3 DNA follows: TGTGCCAGCAGCGGACAGGGGTTGACAGATACGCAGTATTTT. Drawing the rest from reference TRBV7-2 and TRBJ2-3, the complete variable domain is GAGVSQSPSNKVTEKGKDVELRCDPISGHTALYWYRQSLGQGLEFLIYFQGNSAPDKSGLPSDRFSAERTGGSVSTLTIQRTQQEDSAVYLCASSGQGLTDTQYFGPGTRLTVL.

V is TRBV20-1 and J is TRBJ2-4; D gene unclear. The CDR3 is 17 residues long. CDR1 DFQATT and CDR2 SNEGSKA come from the germline V gene (reference sequence). V lost 0 bases and J 4 bases, leaving 19 bases between the germline ends. The CDR3 is CSARDHTSVAGKNIQYF. CDR3 DNA: TGCAGTGCTAGAGATCACACGAGCGTAGCTGGTAAAAACATTCAGTACTTC.